This record looks at one TCR beta chain sequence and its context. Its antigen is still unknown. The data stem from a study of long-term antiretroviral therapy in people with HIV. Study at large: It was about a decade before the 2015 immediate-ART recommendation that the earliest samples were taken. The study's findings and limits: All blood samples came from the years 2004 to 2017, possibly under older ART regimens. In HIV, the repertoires covered a tighter span of CDR3 lengths than in controls. Although diversity increased after ART, it remained lower than in transplant donor controls.

An immunoSEQ assay, version v3.0, was performed at survey level. TCRdb's copy holds only in-frame clones and misses some; the assay was immunoSEQ multiplex PCR. Of 30,000 or so clones in the sample, roughly 74% were seen once. V dropped 4 bases and J dropped 0; count of bases not matched to a gene: 3. Looked up from germline, CDR1 is SGHRS and CDR2 is YFSETQ. This CDR3 comprises 16 residues. The sequencing used unsorted PBMCs, collected 3 years after starting antiretroviral therapy. The clonotype originates from a man aged 50 to 59 with HIV. V and J are TRBV5-1 and TRBJ1-6; the match to TRBD1 covers 8 bases. CDR3 nucleotides: TGCGCCAGCAGCGGACAGGGTAGCTCCTATAATTCACCCCTCCACTTT. Amino acid sequence: CASSGQGSSYNSPLHF.